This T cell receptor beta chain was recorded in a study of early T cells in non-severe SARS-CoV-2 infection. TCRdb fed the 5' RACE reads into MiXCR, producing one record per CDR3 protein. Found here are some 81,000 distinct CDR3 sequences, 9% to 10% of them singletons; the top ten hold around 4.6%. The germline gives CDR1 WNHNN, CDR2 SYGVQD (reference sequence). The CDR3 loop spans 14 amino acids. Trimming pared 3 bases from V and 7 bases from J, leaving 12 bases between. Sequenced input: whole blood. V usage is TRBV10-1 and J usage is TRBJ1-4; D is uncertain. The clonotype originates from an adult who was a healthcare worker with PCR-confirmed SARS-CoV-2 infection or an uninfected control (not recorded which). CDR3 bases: TGCGCCAGCAGTGAAGGGCCGGCGGTTGAAAAACTGTTTTTT. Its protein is CASSEGPAVEKLFF.